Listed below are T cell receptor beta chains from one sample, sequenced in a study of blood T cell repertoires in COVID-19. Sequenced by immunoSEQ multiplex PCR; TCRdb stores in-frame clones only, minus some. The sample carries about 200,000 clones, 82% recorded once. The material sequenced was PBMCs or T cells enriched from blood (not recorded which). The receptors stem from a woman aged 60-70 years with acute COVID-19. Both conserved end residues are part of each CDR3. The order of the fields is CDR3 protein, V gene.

CDR3aa: CATGQGGYGYTF
v_gene: TRBV10-3

CDR3aa: CASRGQGGTGELFF
v_gene: TRBV9

CDR3aa: CSVLTGANEKLFF
v_gene: TRBV29-1

CDR3aa: CASSNNPAGQDDTDTQYF
v_gene: TRBV21-1

CDR3aa: CASSSSMAFLNTEAFF
v_gene: TRBV7-9

CDR3aa: CAWSGRQGHTSGNTIYF
v_gene: TRBV30

CDR3aa: CASSLASLTGTSGASYEQYF
v_gene: TRBV7-8

CDR3aa: CASSVEVTSGSSGELFF
v_gene: TRBV9

CDR3aa: CASSDPGQKLNTEAFF
v_gene: TRBV3-1/TRBV3-2

CDR3aa: CSVNRGPNTEAFF
v_gene: TRBV29-1

CDR3aa: CASSQDPSGGSYEQFF
v_gene: TRBV4-3

CDR3aa: CASSQTEVNNEQFF
v_gene: TRBV7-6

CDR3aa: CASSSSTAGGPYEQYF
v_gene: TRBV11-2

CDR3aa: CASLGGGTDTEAFF
v_gene: TRBV2

CDR3aa: CASSFAGGGEQFF
v_gene: TRBV5-1

CDR3aa: CASSFKGGNGELFF
v_gene: TRBV11-2

CDR3aa: CASSLAGAANYGYTF
v_gene: TRBV5-5

CDR3aa: CASSHYRDSNQPQHF
v_gene: TRBV6-2/TRBV6-3

CDR3aa: CASSDSRVGNNSPLHF
v_gene: TRBV6-1

CDR3aa: CASRREGLNEKLFF
v_gene: TRBV6-5

CDR3aa: CAISEGGRTGELFF
v_gene: TRBV10-3

CDR3aa: CAISAPSGGLRRMNTEAFF
v_gene: TRBV10-3

CDR3aa: CASADSEAFF
v_gene: TRBV6-6

CDR3aa: CASIVGSTGELFF
v_gene: TRBV19

CDR3aa: CASSLATGSTEAFF
v_gene: TRBV7-8

CDR3aa: CAREGLAGGGGGAKNIQYF
v_gene: TRBV7-7

CDR3aa: CASSVGVRGAGDHNEQFF
v_gene: TRBV9

CDR3aa: CASSQQTWETEAFF
v_gene: TRBV4-3

CDR3aa: CASSRGTSRSEQFF
v_gene: TRBV25-1

CDR3aa: CAWTLYNSPLHF
v_gene: TRBV30

CDR3aa: CASHRAKIQPQHF
v_gene: TRBV19

CDR3aa: CASSPRTGELFF
v_gene: TRBV18

CDR3aa: CASSLGTGLHQPQHF
v_gene: TRBV3-1/TRBV3-2

CDR3aa: CASSQDPQQGSRDTQYF
v_gene: TRBV4-3

CDR3aa: CARIPAGGSGQYF
v_gene: TRBV5-3

CDR3aa: CASSPSNRNTEAFF
v_gene: TRBV18

CDR3aa: CASISNGKSPLHF
v_gene: TRBV2

CDR3aa: CAWNRGDTQYF
v_gene: TRBV30

CDR3aa: CASSMGQENTEAFF
v_gene: TRBV7-6

CDR3aa: CASSFTNYGYTF
v_gene: TRBV12-3/TRBV12-4

CDR3aa: CASSPGEAYGYTF
v_gene: TRBV19

CDR3aa: CASSLFLEEGYTF
v_gene: TRBV12-3/TRBV12-4

CDR3aa: CASSPARGDTQYF
v_gene: TRBV5-4

CDR3aa: CASSPTGWSNQPQHF
v_gene: TRBV19

CDR3aa: CASSFRESNEKLFF
v_gene: TRBV5-1

CDR3aa: CASSFSGQGRTYGYTF
v_gene: TRBV28

CDR3aa: CASSSGLATTGELFF
v_gene: TRBV6-5

CDR3aa: CASSPTNRDSGNTIYF
v_gene: TRBV7-9

CDR3aa: CASSQAGGFYGYTF
v_gene: TRBV3-1/TRBV3-2

CDR3aa: CASSTPGANIQYF
v_gene: TRBV12-3/TRBV12-4